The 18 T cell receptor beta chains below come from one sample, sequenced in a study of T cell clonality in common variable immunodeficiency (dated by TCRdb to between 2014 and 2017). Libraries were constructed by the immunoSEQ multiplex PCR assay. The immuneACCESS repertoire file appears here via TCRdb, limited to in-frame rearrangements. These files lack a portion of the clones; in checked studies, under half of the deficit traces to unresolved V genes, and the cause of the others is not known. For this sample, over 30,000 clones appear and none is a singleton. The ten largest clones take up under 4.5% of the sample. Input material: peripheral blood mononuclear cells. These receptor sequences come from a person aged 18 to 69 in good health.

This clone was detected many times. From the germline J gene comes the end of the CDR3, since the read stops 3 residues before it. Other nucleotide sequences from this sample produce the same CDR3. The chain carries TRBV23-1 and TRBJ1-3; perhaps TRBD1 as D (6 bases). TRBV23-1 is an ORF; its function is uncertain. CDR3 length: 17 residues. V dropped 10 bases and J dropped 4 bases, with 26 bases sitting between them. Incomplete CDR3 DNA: TGCGCCATCCTTATGGGGGCCGCCCAACTGTCAGGAAACACC. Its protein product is CAILMGAAQLSGNT. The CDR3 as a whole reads CAILMGAAQLSGNTIYF.

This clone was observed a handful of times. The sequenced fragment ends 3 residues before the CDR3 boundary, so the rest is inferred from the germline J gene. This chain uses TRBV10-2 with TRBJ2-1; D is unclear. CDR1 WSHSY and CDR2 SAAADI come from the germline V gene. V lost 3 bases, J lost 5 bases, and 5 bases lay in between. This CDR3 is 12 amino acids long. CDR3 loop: CASSDRNNEQFF. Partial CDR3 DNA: TGCGCCAGCAGTGACAGGAACAATGAG.

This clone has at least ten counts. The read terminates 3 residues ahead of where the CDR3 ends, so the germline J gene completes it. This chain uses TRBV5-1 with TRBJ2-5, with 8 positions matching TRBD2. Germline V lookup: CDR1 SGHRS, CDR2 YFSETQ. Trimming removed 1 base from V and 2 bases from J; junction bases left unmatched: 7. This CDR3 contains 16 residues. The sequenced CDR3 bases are TGCGCCAGCAGCTTGCTGTCTAGCGGGTTACAAGAGACC. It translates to CASSLLSSGLQET. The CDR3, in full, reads CASSLLSSGLQETQYF.

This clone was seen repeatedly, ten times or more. CDR3 sequence reads: CSARVTKQGSNQPQYF. Incomplete CDR3 DNA: TGCAGTGCTAGAGTAACCAAACAGGGGAGCAATCAGCCG. The genes are TRBV20-1 and TRBJ2-3; TRBD1 agrees at 7 bases. Read coverage stops 3 residues before the CDR3 terminus; the germline J gene supplies the remainder. Germline loops: CDR1 DFQATT, CDR2 SNEGSKA (reference sequence). This CDR3 contains 16 residues.

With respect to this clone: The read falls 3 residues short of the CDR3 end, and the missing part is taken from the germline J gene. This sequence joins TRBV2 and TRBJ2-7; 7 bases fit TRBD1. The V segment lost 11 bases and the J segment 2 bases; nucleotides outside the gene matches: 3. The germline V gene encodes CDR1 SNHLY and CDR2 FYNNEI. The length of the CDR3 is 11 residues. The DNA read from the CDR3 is TGTGCCGGGGACAGCCCCTACGAG. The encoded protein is CAGDSPYE. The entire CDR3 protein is CAGDSPYEQYF.

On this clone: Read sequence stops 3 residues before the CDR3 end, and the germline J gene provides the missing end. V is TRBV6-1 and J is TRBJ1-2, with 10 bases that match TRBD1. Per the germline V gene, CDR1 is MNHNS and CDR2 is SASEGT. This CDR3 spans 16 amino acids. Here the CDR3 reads CASSEAGTGVFYDYTF. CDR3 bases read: TGTGCCAGCAGTGAAGCCGGGACAGGGGTTTTCTACGAC.

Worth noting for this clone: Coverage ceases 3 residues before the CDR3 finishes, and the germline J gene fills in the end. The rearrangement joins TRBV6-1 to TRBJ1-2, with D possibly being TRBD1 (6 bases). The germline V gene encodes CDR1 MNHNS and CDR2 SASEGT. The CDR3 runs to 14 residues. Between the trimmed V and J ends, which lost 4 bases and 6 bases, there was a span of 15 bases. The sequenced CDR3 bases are TGTGCCAGCAGTGCATACAGGGAGGGACATGGC. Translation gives CASSAYREGHG. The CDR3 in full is CASSAYREGHGYTF.

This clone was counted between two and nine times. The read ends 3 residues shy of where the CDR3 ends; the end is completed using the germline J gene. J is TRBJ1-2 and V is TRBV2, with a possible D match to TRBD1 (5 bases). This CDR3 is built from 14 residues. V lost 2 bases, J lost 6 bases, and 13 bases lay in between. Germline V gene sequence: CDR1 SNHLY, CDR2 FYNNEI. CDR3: CASSELEGRNGYTF. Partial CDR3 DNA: TGTGCCAGCAGTGAATTAGAGGGGAGGAATGGC.

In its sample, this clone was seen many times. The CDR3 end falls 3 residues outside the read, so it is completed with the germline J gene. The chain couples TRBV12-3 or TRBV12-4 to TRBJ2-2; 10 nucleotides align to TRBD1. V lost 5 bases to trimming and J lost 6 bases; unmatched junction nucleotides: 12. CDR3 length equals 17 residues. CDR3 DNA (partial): TGTGCCAGCAGTCCACGTTACGGAGGGACAGGGGCCGGGGAG. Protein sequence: CASSPRYGGTGAGE. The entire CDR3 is CASSPRYGGTGAGELFF.

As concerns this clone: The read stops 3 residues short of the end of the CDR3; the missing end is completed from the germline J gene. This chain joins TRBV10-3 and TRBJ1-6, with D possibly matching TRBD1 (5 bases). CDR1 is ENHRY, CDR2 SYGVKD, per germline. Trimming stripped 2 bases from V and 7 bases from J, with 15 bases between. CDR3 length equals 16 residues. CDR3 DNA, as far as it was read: TGTGCCATCAGTGAGCCACGGGGGGGTCCGAATTCACCC. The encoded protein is CAISEPRGGPNSP. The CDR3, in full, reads CAISEPRGGPNSPLHF.

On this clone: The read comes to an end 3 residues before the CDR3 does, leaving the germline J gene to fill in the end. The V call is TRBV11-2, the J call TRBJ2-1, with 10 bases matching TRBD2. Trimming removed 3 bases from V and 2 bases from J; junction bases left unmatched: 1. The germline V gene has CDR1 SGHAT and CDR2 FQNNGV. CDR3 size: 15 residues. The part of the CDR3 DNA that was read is TGTGCCAGCAGCTTGCTAGCGGGGGCCTACAATGAG. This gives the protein CASSLLAGAYNE. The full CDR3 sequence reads CASSLLAGAYNEQFF.

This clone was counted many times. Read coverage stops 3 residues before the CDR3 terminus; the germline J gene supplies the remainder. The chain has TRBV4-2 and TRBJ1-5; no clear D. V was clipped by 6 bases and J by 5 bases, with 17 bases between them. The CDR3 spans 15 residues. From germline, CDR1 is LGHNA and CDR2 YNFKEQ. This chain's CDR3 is CASSPNSGGDQPQHF. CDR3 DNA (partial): TGTGCCAGCAGTCCAAATTCAGGAGGTGATCAGCCC.

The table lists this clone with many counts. The CDR3 protein is CASSWDRSGEKLFF. Partial CDR3 DNA: TGTGCCAGCAGCTGGGACAGGTCGGGTGAAAAA. The chain has TRBV5-4 and TRBJ1-4; 8 bases match TRBD1. The CDR3 goes on 3 residues after the read ends, and that part is filled in from the germline J gene. The ends lost 3 bases at V and 7 bases at J; junction bases unmatched: 5. Per the germline V gene, CDR1 is SGHNT and CDR2 is YYREEE (reference sequence). The length of the CDR3 is 14 residues.

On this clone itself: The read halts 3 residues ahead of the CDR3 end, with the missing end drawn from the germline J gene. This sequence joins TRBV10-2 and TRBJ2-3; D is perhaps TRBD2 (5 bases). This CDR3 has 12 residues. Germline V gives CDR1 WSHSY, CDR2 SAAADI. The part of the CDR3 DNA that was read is TGCGCCAGCAGAGAGGGTCAAACGGCG. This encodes CASREGQTA. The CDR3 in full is CASREGQTAQYF.

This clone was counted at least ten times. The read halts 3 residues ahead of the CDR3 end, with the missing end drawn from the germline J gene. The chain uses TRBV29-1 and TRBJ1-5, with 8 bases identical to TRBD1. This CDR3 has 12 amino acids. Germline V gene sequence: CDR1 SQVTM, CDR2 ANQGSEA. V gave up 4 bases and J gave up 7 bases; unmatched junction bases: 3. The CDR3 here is CSVGQGRQPQHF. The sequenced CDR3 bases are TGCAGCGTTGGACAGGGGAGGCAGCCC. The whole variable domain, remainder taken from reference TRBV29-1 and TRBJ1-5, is SAVISQKPSRDICQRGTSLTIQCQVDSQVTMMFWYRQQPGQSLTLIATANQGSEATYESGFVIDKFPISRPNLTFSTLTVSNMSPEDSSIYLCSVGQGRQPQHFGDGTRLSIL.

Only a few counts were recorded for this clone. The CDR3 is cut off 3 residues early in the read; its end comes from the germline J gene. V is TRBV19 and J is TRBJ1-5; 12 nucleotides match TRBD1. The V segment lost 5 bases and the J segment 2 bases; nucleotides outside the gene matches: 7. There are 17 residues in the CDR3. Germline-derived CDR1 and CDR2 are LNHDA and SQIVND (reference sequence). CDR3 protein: CASSGDRGPVGNQPQHF. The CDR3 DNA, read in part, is TGTGCCAGTAGTGGGGACAGGGGGCCGGTTGGCAATCAGCCC.

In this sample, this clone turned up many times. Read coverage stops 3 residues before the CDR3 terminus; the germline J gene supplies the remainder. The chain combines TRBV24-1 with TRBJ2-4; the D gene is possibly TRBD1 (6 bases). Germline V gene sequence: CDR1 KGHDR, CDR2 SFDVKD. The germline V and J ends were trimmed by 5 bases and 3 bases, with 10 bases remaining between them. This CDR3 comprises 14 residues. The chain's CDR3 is CATSVMTGKNIQYF. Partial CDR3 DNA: TGTGCCACCAGTGTAATGACAGGCAAAAACATT.

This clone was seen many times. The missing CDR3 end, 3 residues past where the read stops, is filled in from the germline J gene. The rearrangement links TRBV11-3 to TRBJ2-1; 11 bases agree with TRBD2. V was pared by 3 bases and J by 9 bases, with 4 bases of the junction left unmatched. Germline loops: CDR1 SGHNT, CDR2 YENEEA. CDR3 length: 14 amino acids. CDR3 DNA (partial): TGTGCCAGCAGCTTTAGCGGGAGGGCCGGTGAG. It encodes CASSFSGRAGE. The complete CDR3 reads CASSFSGRAGEQFF.